The clone carrying this T cell receptor (beta chain) was observed a single time. The sample originates from a study of technical replicates of blood from a few donors. TCRdb's table, derived via immunoSEQ multiplex PCR, lists solely in-frame clones and lacks some. Of roughly 15,000 clones listed, around 80% were seen once; the top ten hold roughly 13%. Trimming took 4 bases from V and 8 from J, leaving 22 bases between them. The length of the CDR3 is 16 residues. Per germline, CDR1 SGDLS and CDR2 YYNGEE. The sample was PBMCs. This sequence was found in a human donor in good health. V gene TRBV9 combines with J gene TRBJ2-1, with D perhaps TRBD2 (6 bases). The CDR3 loop is CASSLQSGREVDEQFF. For the CDR3, the DNA is TGTGCCAGCAGCCTACAATCGGGGCGGGAAGTGGATGAGCAGTTCTTC.